These 15 T cell receptor beta chains originate from one sample sequenced in a study of PD-1 blockade in mismatch repair-deficient tumors (TCRdb year 2017). The library came from the immunoSEQ multiplex PCR assay. Held by TCRdb, this immuneACCESS table contains in-frame sequences only and omits some clones. Under half of the omission traces to an unresolved V gene where checked; the cause of the rest is unknown. The sample table records about 84,000 clones; approximately 84% of these occur just once. Jointly, the top ten make up roughly 2.5% of the sample. Explained via the paper, the time point label denotes: peripheral blood 12 weeks after first pembrolizumab dose. The specimen was peripheral blood, collected 12 weeks after starting pembrolizumab. The receptors stem from an adult with mismatch repair-deficient cancer.

The chain couples TRBV2 to TRBJ2-3; possible D gene TRBD1, 8 bases. Germline-derived CDR1 and CDR2 are SNHLY and FYNNEI. The CDR3 sequence is 15 residues long. V was shortened by 10 bases and J by 0 bases, with 17 bases between the two germline ends. CDR3 nucleotide sequence: TGTGCCAACAGGGGGGGGTACACTAGCACAGATACGCAGTATTTT. It is translated as CANRGGYTSTDTQYF.

V is TRBV30 and J is TRBJ2-3; 7 bases are shared with TRBD2. Germline-derived CDR1 and CDR2 are GTSNPN and SVGIG (reference sequence). V shed 2 bases and J 4 bases; nucleotides not matched to a gene: 9. The CDR3 consists of 15 residues. CDR3 loop: CAWSRDGRAADTQYF. The CDR3 DNA follows: TGTGCCTGGAGTCGGGATGGGAGGGCCGCAGATACGCAGTATTTT.

The rearrangement links TRBV27 to TRBJ1-1, with 7 nucleotides matching TRBD1. Germline values: CDR1 MNHEY, CDR2 SMNVEV (reference sequence). The V gene end was trimmed by 7 bases and the J gene end by 1 base; junction bases not matched to a gene: 3. This CDR3 region has 13 residues. Here the CDR3 DNA reads TGTGCCAGCATGCCAGGGGGGAACACTGAAGCTTTCTTT. It codes for CASMPGGNTEAFF.

V gene TRBV18 combines with J gene TRBJ1-3, with D perhaps matching TRBD1 (5 bases). The ends were cut back, 6 bases at V and 3 bases at J, with 12 bases in the middle. The CDR3 is made up of 14 amino acids. The germline V gene has CDR1 KGHSH and CDR2 LQKENI. The CDR3 reads CASSEWGNGNTIYF. DNA of the CDR3: TGTGCCAGCTCCGAGTGGGGCAATGGAAACACCATATATTTT. The full variable domain, completed using reference TRBV18 and TRBJ1-3, is NAGVMQNPRHLVRRRGQEARLRCSPMKGHSHVYWYRQLPEEGLKFMVYLQKENIIDESGMPKERFSAEFPKEGPSILRIQQVVRGDSAAYFCASSEWGNGNTIYFGEGSWLTVV.

The chain recombines TRBV5-4 with TRBJ2-7; D is possibly TRBD1 or TRBD2 (5 bases each). CDR1 is SGHNT and CDR2 is YYREEE in the germline V gene (reference sequence). There are 15 residues in the CDR3. The V end lost 2 bases, the J end lost 2 bases, and 14 bases lay between the germline ends. The chain's CDR3 is CASSFGALLPYEQYF. In DNA, the CDR3 is TGTGCCAGCAGCTTCGGGGCTCTCCTACCCTACGAGCAGTACTTC. Drawing the rest from reference TRBV5-4 and TRBJ2-7, the complete variable domain is ETGVTQSPTHLIKTRGQQVTLRCSSQSGHNTVSWYQQALGQGPQFIFQYYREEENGRGNFPPRFSGLQFPNYSSELNVNALELDDSALYLCASSFGALLPYEQYFGPGTRLTVT.

The chain uses TRBV5-1 and TRBJ2-3; D gene ambiguous. V lost 4 bases and J 0 bases, leaving 9 bases between the germline ends. This CDR3 has 14 residues. Germline CDR1 is SGHRS and CDR2 is YFSETQ. The CDR3 here is CASSETPSTDTQYF. CDR3 in DNA: TGCGCCAGCAGCGAGACACCTAGCACAGATACGCAGTATTTT.

The CDR3 bases are TGTGCCAGCAGCCGGCCGCCAAACACTGAAGCTTTCTTT. It is translated as CASSRPPNTEAFF. The chain recombines TRBV5-4 with TRBJ1-1; D remains ambiguous. Trimming took off 4 bases at V and 2 bases at J, with 9 bases between the two ends. The V gene's germline CDR1 is SGHNT and CDR2 YYREEE (reference sequence). The CDR3 runs 13 residues.

V is TRBV21-1 and J is TRBJ1-2. TRBV21-1 is a recognized pseudogene. The CDR3 extends over 16 amino acids. DNA of the CDR3: TGTGCCAGCAGCTCCCCGGGCCGGGGTTACCCCTATGGCTACACCTTC. This translates into CASSSPGRGYPYGYTF.

The V gene is TRBV6-5, the J gene TRBJ1-2; possible D gene TRBD1, 5 bases. The CDR3 contains 13 residues. V was cut by 6 bases and J by 2 bases, with 10 bases left in between. The germline gives CDR1 MNHEY, CDR2 SVGAGI. CDR3: CASSRDLNYGYTF. The CDR3 coding sequence is TGTGCCAGCAGCCGGGACTTAAACTATGGCTACACCTTC.

In nucleotides, the CDR3 is TGTGCCACCAAGCGTCCGGGGGGGCGGGAGACCCAGTACTTC. Protein: CATKRPGGRETQYF. The chain carries TRBV10-3 and TRBJ2-5; TRBD2 aligns across 8 bases. The trim removed 10 bases at V and 5 bases at J, leaving 12 bases unmatched. This CDR3 is 14 amino acids long. Germline lookup yields CDR1 ENHRY and CDR2 SYGVKD.

This sequence joins TRBV6-5 and TRBJ2-1; maybe TRBD1 (5 bases). V lost 10 bases and J 7 bases, leaving 20 bases between the germline ends. This CDR3 contains 14 residues. Germline CDR1 and CDR2: MNHEY and SVGAGI. DNA of the CDR3: TGTGCCACCCTGGCAGACAGTCGGACGAATGAGCAGTTCTTC. Protein: CATLADSRTNEQFF.

This chain links TRBV29-1 with TRBJ2-7; D is undetermined. Germline CDR1 SQVTM, CDR2 ANQGSEA. This CDR3 comprises 13 residues. Between the trimmed V and J ends, which lost 7 bases and 1 base, there was a span of 14 bases. The CDR3 sequence is CSATGSWSYEQYF. CDR3 DNA sequence: TGCAGCGCTACCGGGTCTTGGTCCTACGAGCAGTACTTC.

This chain connects TRBV6-1 to TRBJ2-7; D may be TRBD2 (5 bases). The V gene lost 4 bases and the J gene lost 1 base, with 11 bases spanning the gap. The CDR3 has 14 residues. Germline assignment: CDR1 MNHNS and CDR2 SASEGT. This CDR3 is CASSVLATSYEQYF. CDR3 nucleotide sequence: TGTGCCAGCAGTGTGCTAGCAACATCCTACGAGCAGTACTTC.

This chain connects TRBV19 to TRBJ2-1; D gene uncertain. The germline V gene has CDR1 LNHDA and CDR2 SQIVND (reference sequence). V dropped 3 bases and J dropped 0 bases, with 9 bases sitting between them. CDR3 length: 15 residues. CDR3 sequence reads: CASSIPASSYNEQFF. CDR3 bases: TGTGCCAGTAGTATTCCGGCCAGCTCCTACAATGAGCAGTTCTTC.

The J gene is TRBJ2-7, the V gene TRBV5-5; the match to TRBD2 covers 8 bases. Germline CDR1 and CDR2: SGHKS and YYEKEE (reference sequence). Trimming cost V 3 bases and J 2 bases; bases outside gene matches: 10. This CDR3 region has 16 residues. In nucleotides, the CDR3 is TGTGCCAGCAGCTCGACGAGCGGGGGAAATCCCTACGAGCAGTACTTC. Translated: CASSSTSGGNPYEQYF.